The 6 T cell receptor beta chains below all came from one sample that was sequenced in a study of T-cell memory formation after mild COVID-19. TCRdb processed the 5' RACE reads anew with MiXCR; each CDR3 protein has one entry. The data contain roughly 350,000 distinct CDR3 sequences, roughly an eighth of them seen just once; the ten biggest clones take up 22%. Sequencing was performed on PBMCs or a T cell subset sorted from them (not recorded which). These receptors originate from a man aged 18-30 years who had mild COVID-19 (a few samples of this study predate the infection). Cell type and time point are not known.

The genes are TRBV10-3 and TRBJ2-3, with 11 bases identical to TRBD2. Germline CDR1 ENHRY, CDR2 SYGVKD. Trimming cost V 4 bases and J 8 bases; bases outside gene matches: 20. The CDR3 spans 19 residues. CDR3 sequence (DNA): TGTGCCATCAGTGGACCCGGGACTAGCGGCGGGGCAGTCGGCGGTACGCAGTATTTT. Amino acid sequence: CAISGPGTSGGAVGGTQYF.

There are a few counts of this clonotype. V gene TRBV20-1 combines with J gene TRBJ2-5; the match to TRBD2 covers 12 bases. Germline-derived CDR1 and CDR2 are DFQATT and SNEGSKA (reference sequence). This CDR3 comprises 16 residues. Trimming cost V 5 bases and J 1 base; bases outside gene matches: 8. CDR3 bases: TGCAGTGCTCGCCGAACTAGCGGGGGGCTCCAAGAGACCCAGTACTTC. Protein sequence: CSARRTSGGLQETQYF.

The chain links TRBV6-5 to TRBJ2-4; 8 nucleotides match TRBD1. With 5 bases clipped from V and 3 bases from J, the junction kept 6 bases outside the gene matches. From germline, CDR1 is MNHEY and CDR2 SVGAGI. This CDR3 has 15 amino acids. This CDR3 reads CASSNRGDFKNIQYF. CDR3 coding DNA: TGTGCCAGCAGTAACAGGGGGGATTTCAAAAACATTCAGTACTTC.

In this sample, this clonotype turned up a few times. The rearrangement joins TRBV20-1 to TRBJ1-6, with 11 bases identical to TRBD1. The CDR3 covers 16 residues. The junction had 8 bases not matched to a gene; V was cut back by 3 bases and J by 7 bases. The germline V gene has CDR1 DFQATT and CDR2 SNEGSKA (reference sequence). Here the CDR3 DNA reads TGCAGTGCTAGGGAGACCGGACAGGGGGCGAATTCACCCCTCCACTTT. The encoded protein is CSARETGQGANSPLHF.

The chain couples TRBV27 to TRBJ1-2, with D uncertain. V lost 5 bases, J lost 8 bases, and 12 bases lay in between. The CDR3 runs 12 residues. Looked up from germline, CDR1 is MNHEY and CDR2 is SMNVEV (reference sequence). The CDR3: CASSGVGEGYTF. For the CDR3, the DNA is TGTGCCAGCAGTGGGGTCGGAGAAGGCTACACCTTC.

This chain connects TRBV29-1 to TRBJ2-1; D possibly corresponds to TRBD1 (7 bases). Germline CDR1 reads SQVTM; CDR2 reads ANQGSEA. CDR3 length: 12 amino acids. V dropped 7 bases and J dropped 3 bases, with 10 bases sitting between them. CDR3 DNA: TGCAGCGGCGGGGACAGCTACAATGAGCAGTTCTTC. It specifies CSGGDSYNEQFF.